This T cell receptor beta chain was sequenced for a study of blood T cell repertoires in COVID-19. TCRdb's table, derived via immunoSEQ multiplex PCR, lists solely in-frame clones and lacks some. This table has about 300,000 clones, 86% appearing once. The germline gives CDR1 SGHNT, CDR2 YYREEE (reference sequence). Deletions cut 4 bases from V and 1 base from J, with 11 bases between. This CDR3 is 14 amino acids long. The clonotype comes from a woman aged 45-59 years with acute or convalescent COVID-19. The gene calls are TRBV5-4 and TRBJ1-1; the D gene is possibly TRBD1 (5 bases). The sequenced sample consisted of peripheral blood. The CDR3 here is CASSSPTGNTEAFF. The CDR3 DNA is TGTGCCAGCAGCAGCCCTACAGGGAACACTGAAGCTTTCTTT.